This T cell receptor beta chain appears in the sequencing data of a study of blood T cell repertoires in COVID-19. Those enrolled, adults aged roughly 18 to 89 years, came from fewer than 25 US areas. Trimming took 6 bases from V and 1 from J; bases not matched to a gene: 9. Germline V CDR1 and CDR2: LNHDA, SQIVND (reference sequence). This CDR3 contains 16 residues. Clones were sequenced by immunoSEQ multiplex PCR, and TCRdb holds only the in-frame ones, with some missing. The sample has some 300,000 clones; over 85% are singletons. The chain combines TRBV19 with TRBJ1-5; 7 positions agree with TRBD1. The sample comprised PBMCs or T cells enriched from blood (not recorded which). The sequence came from a woman aged 45-65 years who had been exposed to COVID-19. The CDR3 region is CASRKNAGQSNQPQHF. The CDR3 nucleotides are TGTGCCAGTAGGAAGAACGCGGGACAGAGCAATCAGCCCCAGCATTTT.